The subject of this entry is one T cell receptor beta chain. The antigen is undetermined. Some clones are missing from TCRdb's copy, which holds only in-frame ones; the method was immunoSEQ multiplex PCR. The repertoire holds fewer than 130,000 clones, with 89% as singletons. Separate from the approximately 650-subject first cohort, the roughly 120-subject validation cohort was the one that the donors belonged to. These data originate in a study of cytomegalovirus exposure and HLA in healthy donors. Findings of the study overall: In vitro work confirmed that a few CMV-associated chains recognize CMV antigens. According to a later analysis, TCR clusters from the first cohort tended to co-occur in the approximately 120 validation repertoires. As was reported, the classifier diagnosed cytomegalovirus status with high specificity and sensitivity.

The CDR3 length is 15 residues. V shed 1 base, J shed 0 bases, and the junction held 2 bases outside the gene matches. CDR1 and CDR2 (germline): MNHNS, SASEGT. This receptor was taken from a woman under 30 in good health and CMV-seronegative. The chain recombines TRBV6-1 with TRBJ2-7, with 8 bases aligning to TRBD1. The sequenced sample was PBMCs. The CDR3, as DNA: TGTGCCAGCAGTGAAGGGACAGGGAGCTCCTACGAGCAGTACTTC. Translation gives CASSEGTGSSYEQYF.